The 30 T cell receptor beta chains reported below all come from one sample, sequenced in a study of cytomegalovirus exposure and HLA in healthy donors (dated by TCRdb to the late 2010s). The method behind the library was the immunoSEQ multiplex PCR assay. For the multiplex PCR, a mixture combining 60 forward primers for TCR Vbeta segments and 13 reverse primers for TCR Jbeta segments was used. Held by TCRdb, this immuneACCESS table contains in-frame sequences only and omits some clones. Under half of the omission traces to an unresolved V gene where checked; the cause of the rest is unknown. Within this sample are some 150,000 clones, with 77% of them counted one time only. The ten top clones hold 1.5% to 2% of the sample. Sequenced material: PBMCs. The source is a female donor in good health and CMV-seronegative.

The chain is built from TRBV9 and TRBJ2-1, with 11 bases lining up with TRBD2. The CDR3 contains 15 residues. Per germline, CDR1 SGDLS and CDR2 YYNGEE. Losses at the gene ends were 4 bases for V and 7 bases for J; bases not matched to a gene: 7. The CDR3 DNA reads TGTGCCAGCAGCCATAGCGGGGGGGCCTCGAATGAGCAGTTCTTC. Translation gives CASSHSGGASNEQFF.

The chain joins TRBV5-4 to TRBJ2-3, with D possibly TRBD2 on 6 matching bases. The length of the CDR3 is 19 residues. V dropped 1 base and J dropped 4 bases, with 25 bases sitting between them. The germline V gene encodes CDR1 SGHNT and CDR2 YYREEE (reference sequence). CDR3 sequence reads: CASSLYWSSGLLGADTQYF. In nucleotides, the CDR3 is TGTGCCAGCAGCTTGTATTGGTCGTCGGGACTTCTAGGGGCAGATACGCAGTATTTT. Filled out from reference TRBV5-4 and TRBJ2-3, the complete variable domain reads ETGVTQSPTHLIKTRGQQVTLRCSSQSGHNTVSWYQQALGQGPQFIFQYYREEENGRGNFPPRFSGLQFPNYSSELNVNALELDDSALYLCASSLYWSSGLLGADTQYFGPGTRLTVL.

V usage is TRBV7-6 and J usage is TRBJ2-7; D might be TRBD1 (5 bases). This CDR3 is built from 16 residues. Germline values: CDR1 SGHVS, CDR2 FNYEAQ. The V end lost 6 bases, the J end lost 1 base, and 19 bases lay between the germline ends. CDR3 region: CASSPQGFLGSYEQYF. The CDR3 region has the DNA TGTGCCAGCAGTCCCCAGGGCTTTCTGGGGTCCTACGAGCAGTACTTC.

The genes are TRBV6-6 and TRBJ1-1, with a possible D match to TRBD1 (5 bases). Germline CDR1 MNHNY, CDR2 SVGAGI (reference sequence). The CDR3 totals 15 residues. Trimming took off 11 bases at V and 0 bases at J, with 19 bases between the two ends. CDR3 residues: CASKTSKGLNTEAFF. CDR3 nucleotide sequence: TGTGCCTCCAAAACAAGTAAGGGGCTGAACACTGAAGCTTTCTTT.

The chain couples TRBV11-3 to TRBJ2-7; 7 nucleotides line up with TRBD2. The germline gives CDR1 SGHNT, CDR2 YENEEA. J was trimmed by 3 bases and V by 0 bases; bases with no gene match: 5. This CDR3 has 15 amino acids. CDR3 amino acids: CASSLDVGRIYEQYF. CDR3 DNA sequence: TGTGCCAGCAGCTTAGATGTCGGGAGGATCTACGAGCAGTACTTC.

This chain links TRBV5-1 with TRBJ1-1; a weak D match, TRBD1 (6 bases). Between the trimmed V and J ends, which lost 3 bases and 4 bases, there was a span of 7 bases. The CDR3 spans 12 residues. Germline-derived CDR1 and CDR2 are SGHRS and YFSETQ. The CDR3 coding sequence is TGCGCCAGCAGCTCCAGGGGCACTGAAGCTTTCTTT. Translating it yields CASSSRGTEAFF.

The rearrangement links TRBV27 to TRBJ1-6; D remains ambiguous. The CDR3 is 15 residues long. Germline V gene data show CDR1 as MNHEY and CDR2 as SMNVEV (reference sequence). The V gene lost 6 bases and the J gene lost 5 bases, with 14 bases spanning the gap. CDR3 residues: CASRPPDTNNSPLHF. The CDR3 DNA follows: TGTGCCAGCAGACCTCCTGACACGAATAATTCACCCCTCCACTTT.

This sequence joins TRBV11-3 and TRBJ2-1; the D gene is possibly TRBD2 (5 bases). Between the trimmed V and J ends, which lost 1 base and 9 bases, there was a span of 16 bases. The CDR3 is 15 residues long. Germline V gene lookup returns CDR1 SGHNT and CDR2 YENEEA. The CDR3 DNA follows: TGTGCCAGCAGCTTAGGCCGGCGTGAGGCGGGTGAGCAGTTCTTC. It yields the protein CASSLGRREAGEQFF.

V and J are TRBV5-4 and TRBJ2-7; 8 bases line up with TRBD1. CDR1 and CDR2 (germline): SGHNT, YYREEE (reference sequence). This CDR3 contains 14 residues. The V and J ends lost 2 bases and 2 bases, in that order; junction bases with no gene match: 3. CDR3 DNA: TGTGCCAGCAGCTTCTGGGACAGGCCCTACGAGCAGTACTTC. Amino acids: CASSFWDRPYEQYF.

Regarding this clone: Other DNA sequences within the sample encode an identical CDR3. The V call is TRBV27, the J call TRBJ2-7; a weak D match, TRBD1 (5 bases). CDR3 length: 13 amino acids. Germline CDR1 and CDR2: MNHEY and SMNVEV (reference sequence). The V gene lost 3 bases and the J gene lost 4 bases, with 10 bases spanning the gap. CDR3 sequence: CASSFGRVYEQYF. CDR3 sequence (DNA): TGTGCCAGCAGTTTCGGCAGGGTATACGAGCAGTACTTC.

This chain uses TRBV6-5 with TRBJ2-6; D call uncertain. The CDR3 covers 16 residues. Germline lookup yields CDR1 MNHEY and CDR2 SVGAGI. V gave up 1 base and J gave up 1 base, with 8 bases separating them. The CDR3, as DNA: TGTGCCAGCAGTTACTTCACAGTATCTGGGGCCAACGTCCTGACTTTC. Amino acids: CASSYFTVSGANVLTF.

This clone was picked up one time. V and J are TRBV11-1 and TRBJ2-2; 7 positions agree with TRBD2. This CDR3 spans 15 amino acids. V shed 2 bases and J 3 bases; nucleotides not matched to a gene: 3. CDR1 and CDR2 from the germline V gene are SGHAT and FQDESV (reference sequence). In DNA, the CDR3 is TGTGCCAGCAGCTTAACGGGAGGCGACACCGGGGAGCTGTTTTTT. Translated, it gives CASSLTGGDTGELFF. Together with reference TRBV11-1 and TRBJ2-2, the CDR3 gives the full variable domain: EAEVAQSPRYKITEKSQAVAFWCDPISGHATLYWYRQILGQGPELLVQFQDESVVDDSQLPKDRFSAERLKGVDSTLKIQPAELGDSAMYLCASSLTGGDTGELFFGEGSRLTVL.

This rearrangement joins TRBV6-5 to TRBJ1-1, with D unclear. The CDR3 extends over 11 amino acids. Trimming took off 6 bases at V and 11 bases at J, with 13 bases between the two ends. The germline V gene encodes CDR1 MNHEY and CDR2 SVGAGI. CDR3 bases: TGTGCCAGCAGCCACGCGTCCGGGGCTTTCTTT. Translated: CASSHASGAFF.

This clone was observed a single time. The J gene is TRBJ2-1, the V gene TRBV5-1; no firm D call. In germline, CDR1 is SGHRS, CDR2 YFSETQ. V gave up 1 base and J gave up 0 bases, with 8 bases separating them. CDR3 length: 15 amino acids. The CDR3: CASSLTISSYNEQFF. For the CDR3, the DNA is TGCGCCAGCAGCTTGACAATAAGCTCCTACAATGAGCAGTTCTTC.

This clone showed up just a few times. The rearrangement uses TRBV4-2 and TRBJ2-7, with 8 nucleotides matching TRBD2. The germline gives CDR1 LGHNA, CDR2 YNFKEQ. V shed 1 base and J 0 bases; nucleotides not matched to a gene: 2. CDR3 size: 15 residues. DNA for the CDR3: TGTGCCAGCAGCCAAGCCCGGGGGGGCTCCTACGAGCAGTACTTC. Residues: CASSQARGGSYEQYF.

The V call is TRBV19, the J call TRBJ2-3, with 9 bases fitting TRBD1. This CDR3 has 17 amino acids. V was pared by 6 bases and J by 0 bases, with 10 bases of the junction left unmatched. CDR1 and CDR2 from the germline V gene are LNHDA and SQIVND (reference sequence). The CDR3 reads CASRGSLGTGSTDTQYF. The DNA for the CDR3 is TGTGCCAGTAGAGGCAGCCTAGGGACAGGGAGCACAGATACGCAGTATTTT.

The rearrangement joins TRBV19 to TRBJ2-3, with D tentatively TRBD2 (5 bases). In germline, CDR1 is LNHDA, CDR2 SQIVND (reference sequence). This CDR3 contains 13 residues. V was trimmed by 5 bases and J by 2 bases, leaving 8 bases between them. The CDR3 reads CASSERVTDTQYF. As DNA, the CDR3 is TGTGCCAGTAGTGAGAGGGTCACAGATACGCAGTATTTT.

The V gene is TRBV2, the J gene TRBJ1-2; TRBD1 agrees at 7 bases. Germline CDR1 SNHLY, CDR2 FYNNEI. The ends lost 4 bases at V and 8 bases at J; junction bases unmatched: 10. This CDR3 has 14 amino acids. This chain's CDR3 is CASSARDSSTGYTF. CDR3 coding DNA: TGTGCCAGCAGTGCCCGGGACAGTTCAACGGGCTACACCTTC.

J is TRBJ1-1 and V is TRBV19; the D gene is possibly TRBD1 (5 bases). Trimming took 5 bases from V and 3 from J, leaving 16 bases between them. The CDR3 is made up of 15 amino acids. CDR1 is LNHDA, CDR2 SQIVND, per germline (reference sequence). In DNA, the CDR3 is TGTGCCAGTAGTGGAGGGAGTACGGGGGACACTGAAGCTTTCTTT. Protein sequence: CASSGGSTGDTEAFF.

As to this clone: One end of the junction fails to match germline, which may point to a read error. The chain joins TRBV5-1 to TRBJ1-1; 9 positions match TRBD1. Germline assignment: CDR1 SGHRS and CDR2 YFSETQ. The CDR3 has 16 residues. In DNA form, the CDR3 reads TGCGCCGGCAGCTTAAACAGGGGGCGCCTTGACACTGAAGCTTTCTTT. Protein sequence: CAGSLNRGRLDTEAFF. The full variable domain, with the rest looked up from reference TRBV5-1 and TRBJ1-1, is KAGVTQTPRYLIKTRGQQVTLSCSPISGHRSVSWYQQTPGQGLQFLFEYFSETQRNKGNFPGRFSGRQFSNSRSEMNVSTLELGDSALYLCAGSLNRGRLDTEAFFGQGTRLTVV.

The rearrangement joins TRBV28 to TRBJ2-3; TRBD1 matches at 9 bases. The trim removed 5 bases at V and 2 bases at J, leaving 5 bases unmatched. This CDR3 contains 15 residues. The germline gives CDR1 MDHEN, CDR2 SYDVKM. Here the CDR3 reads CASSPGTGHTDTQYF. The CDR3 DNA follows: TGTGCCAGCAGTCCGGGGACAGGGCACACAGATACGCAGTATTTT. Filled out from reference TRBV28 and TRBJ2-3, the complete variable domain reads DVKVTQSSRYLVKRTGEKVFLECVQDMDHENMFWYRQDPGLGLRLIYFSYDVKMKEKGDIPEGYSVSREKKERFSLILESASTNQTSMYLCASSPGTGHTDTQYFGPGTRLTVL.

The CDR3 bases are TGCGCCAGCAGCGACCTACTAGCTTTTCCCTACAATGAGCAGTTCTTC. Its translation is CASSDLLAFPYNEQFF. V is TRBV5-1 and J is TRBJ2-1; possible D gene TRBD2, 6 bases. Germline CDR1 SGHRS, CDR2 YFSETQ. The V gene lost 4 bases and the J gene lost 2 bases, with 16 bases spanning the gap. The CDR3 is 16 residues long.

This clone showed up just once. This chain uses TRBV4-1 with TRBJ2-7; D unresolved. Germline lookup yields CDR1 MGHRA and CDR2 YSYEKL. Deletions cut 4 bases from V and 5 bases from J, with 6 bases between. The CDR3 loop spans 11 amino acids. The CDR3 region is CASSRDDEQYF. CDR3 DNA: TGCGCCAGCAGCCGAGACGACGAGCAGTACTTC.

This chain connects TRBV7-9 to TRBJ1-2; 9 bases line up with TRBD1. The CDR3 is 13 residues long. Germline V lookup: CDR1 SEHNR, CDR2 FQNEAQ (reference sequence). Unmatched junction bases numbered 7, after V lost 5 bases and J lost 9 bases. The CDR3 spells CASSLGQGNSYTF. The CDR3 DNA sequence: TGTGCCAGCAGCCTGGGACAGGGCAATAGCTACACCTTC.

The chain joins TRBV12-5 to TRBJ1-2; TRBD1 is a possible D gene (6 bases). The V and J ends lost 3 bases and 9 bases respectively, with 14 bases between them. Germline V lookup: CDR1 LGHNT, CDR2 FRNRAP. The CDR3 length is 13 residues. CDR3 amino acids: CASGFSGGHSYTF. The CDR3 coding sequence is TGTGCTAGTGGTTTTTCGGGGGGGCATAGCTACACCTTC.

The gene calls are TRBV4-2 and TRBJ2-3; possibly TRBD2 for D (5 bases). The V and J ends lost 1 base and 4 bases respectively, with 24 bases between them. The length of the CDR3 is 19 residues. Germline lookup yields CDR1 LGHNA and CDR2 YNFKEQ. CDR3 amino acids: CASSQVRGVSTLTADTQYF. DNA for the CDR3: TGTGCCAGCAGCCAAGTTCGGGGAGTCAGCACCTTAACCGCAGATACGCAGTATTTT.

The J gene is TRBJ2-1, the V gene TRBV6-1, with D perhaps matching TRBD2 (5 bases). The germline gives CDR1 MNHNS, CDR2 SASEGT. CDR3 size: 11 residues. Between the trimmed V and J ends, which lost 4 bases and 9 bases, there was a span of 7 bases. In DNA, the CDR3 is TGTGCCAGCAGTGGAGGAGGTGAGCAGTTCTTC. Encoded protein: CASSGGGEQFF.

This clone was found once. The rearrangement joins TRBV5-1 to TRBJ1-3, with D possibly being TRBD1 (6 bases). The germline V gene encodes CDR1 SGHRS and CDR2 YFSETQ. The CDR3 length is 16 residues. V dropped 4 bases and J dropped 0 bases, with 14 bases sitting between them. The CDR3 here is CASSTYDRSSGNTIYF. CDR3 DNA sequence: TGCGCCAGCAGCACATACGACAGGAGCTCTGGAAACACCATATATTTT.

This rearrangement joins TRBV6-4 to TRBJ1-3, with D possibly TRBD1 on 6 matching bases. The V end lost 0 bases, the J end lost 0 bases, and 15 bases lay between the germline ends. The germline CDR1 and CDR2 sequences are MRHNA and SNTAGT. This CDR3 is built from 18 residues. The CDR3 reads CASSDSSGRRGSGNTIYF. The CDR3 coding sequence is TGTGCCAGCAGTGACTCTTCAGGGCGCAGGGGCTCTGGAAACACCATATATTTT.

This chain links TRBV27 with TRBJ1-1; the D gene is possibly TRBD1 (5 bases). The CDR3 length is 18 residues. V dropped 3 bases and J dropped 0 bases, with 20 bases sitting between them. CDR1 is MNHEY and CDR2 is SMNVEV in the germline V gene (reference sequence). In DNA, the CDR3 is TGTGCCAGCAGTTTTTGGGGGGTGGCCGGTGGTATGAACACTGAAGCTTTCTTT. This codes for CASSFWGVAGGMNTEAFF.